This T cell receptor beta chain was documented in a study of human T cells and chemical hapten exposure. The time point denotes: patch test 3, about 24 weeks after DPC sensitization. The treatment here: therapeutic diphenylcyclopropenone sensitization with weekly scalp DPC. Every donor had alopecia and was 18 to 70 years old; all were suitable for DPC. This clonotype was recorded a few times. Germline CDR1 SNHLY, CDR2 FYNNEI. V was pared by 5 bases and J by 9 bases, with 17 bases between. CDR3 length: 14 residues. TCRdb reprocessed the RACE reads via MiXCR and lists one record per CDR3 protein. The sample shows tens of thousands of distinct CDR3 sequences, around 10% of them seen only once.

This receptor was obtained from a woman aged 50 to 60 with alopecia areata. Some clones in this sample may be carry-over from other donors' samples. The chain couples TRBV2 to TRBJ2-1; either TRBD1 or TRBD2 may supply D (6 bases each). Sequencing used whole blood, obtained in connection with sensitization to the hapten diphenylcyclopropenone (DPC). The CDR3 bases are TGTGCCAGCAGTAAATCATTACAGGGAGGTGAGCAGTTCTTC. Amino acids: CASSKSLQGGEQFF.